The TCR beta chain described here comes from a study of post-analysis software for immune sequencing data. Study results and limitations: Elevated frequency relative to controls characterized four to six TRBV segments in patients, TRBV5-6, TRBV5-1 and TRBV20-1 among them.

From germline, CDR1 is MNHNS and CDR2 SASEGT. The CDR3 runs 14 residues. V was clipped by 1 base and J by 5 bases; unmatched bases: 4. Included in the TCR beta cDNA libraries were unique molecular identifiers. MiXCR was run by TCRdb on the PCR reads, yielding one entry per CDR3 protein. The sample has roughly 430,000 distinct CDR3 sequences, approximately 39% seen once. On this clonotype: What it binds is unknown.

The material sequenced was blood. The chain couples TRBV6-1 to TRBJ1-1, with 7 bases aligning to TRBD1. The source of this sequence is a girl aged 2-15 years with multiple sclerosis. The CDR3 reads CASSEDRGDTEAFF. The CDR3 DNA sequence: TGTGCCAGCAGTGAAGACAGGGGAGATACTGAAGCTTTCTTT.